A single sample gave rise to the 31 T cell receptor beta chains below, sequenced in a study of HIV-infected patients and healthy controls. All unsorted peripheral T cells were captured because whole blood was used without fractionation. cDNA was made from roughly 470 ng RNA using alpha and beta constant primers. Each of the alpha and beta chains got its own library through chain-specific third strand synthesis with indices. TCRdb re-called the 5' RACE reads through MiXCR, storing one row per CDR3 protein. Of fewer than 9,500 distinct CDR3 sequences detected, 9% to 9.5% appear once; the ten largest clones hold approximately 17%. The specimen comprised blood, sampled before antiretroviral therapy. These receptors were obtained from an adult with HIV infection.

This clonotype was observed at least ten times. J is TRBJ2-5 and V is TRBV30, with TRBD2 matching 8 bases. The CDR3 consists of 15 residues. J was trimmed by 2 bases and V by 1 base; bases with no gene match: 6. CDR1 and CDR2 (germline): GTSNPN, SVGIG (reference sequence). The CDR3 loop is CAWSGAGVWQETQYF. The CDR3 nucleotides read TGTGCCTGGAGTGGAGCGGGGGTTTGGCAAGAGACCCAGTACTTC. Using reference TRBV30 and TRBJ2-5 for the parts outside the CDR3, the full variable domain is SQTIHQWPATLVQPVGSPLSLECTVEGTSNPNLYWYRQAAGRGLQLLFYSVGIGQISSEVPQNLSASRPQDRQFILSSKKLLLSDSGFYLCAWSGAGVWQETQYFGPGTRLLVL.

In its sample, this clonotype ranks as medium-sized. V is TRBV4-2 and J is TRBJ2-6; D remains ambiguous. CDR1 is LGHNA and CDR2 is YNFKEQ in the germline V gene. The CDR3 covers 15 residues. V dropped 4 bases and J dropped 2 bases, with 9 bases sitting between them. The chain's CDR3 is CASSPLWTGANVLTF. In nucleotides, the CDR3 is TGTGCCAGCAGCCCGTTATGGACTGGGGCCAACGTCCTGACTTTC.

This clonotype was observed at least ten times. This rearrangement joins TRBV20-1 to TRBJ2-2, with unresolved D. Germline CDR1 DFQATT, CDR2 SNEGSKA (reference sequence). V lost 0 bases and J lost 3, with 8 bases in between. CDR3 length: 14 amino acids. CDR3 residues: CSARDWTHTGELFF. The CDR3 region has the DNA TGCAGTGCTAGAGATTGGACCCACACCGGGGAGCTGTTTTTT.

This clonotype came up many times. The rearrangement links TRBV7-9 to TRBJ2-1; D is uncertain. The V gene lost 7 bases and the J gene lost 0 bases, with 10 bases spanning the gap. In germline, CDR1 is SEHNR, CDR2 FQNEAQ (reference sequence). The CDR3 runs to 14 residues. The CDR3 loop reads CASIPRDSYNEQFF. CDR3 nucleotide sequence: TGTGCCAGCATCCCAAGGGACTCCTACAATGAGCAGTTCTTC.

This clonotype is categorized as medium-sized. The chain combines TRBV12-3 or TRBV12-4 with TRBJ2-5; TRBD2 aligns across 9 bases. Germline trimming cut 4 bases from V and 2 bases from J; bases unmatched to any gene: 2. The CDR3 length is 14 residues. The CDR3 loop is CASSSTSGQETQYF. The CDR3 bases are TGTGCCAGCAGTTCGACTAGCGGACAAGAGACCCAGTACTTC.

This clonotype was picked up many times. The chain has TRBV3-1 and TRBJ1-6, with 9 bases matching TRBD1. The CDR3 has 17 amino acids. V was clipped by 3 bases and J by 5 bases; unmatched bases: 8. In germline, CDR1 is LGHDT, CDR2 YNNKEL (reference sequence). CDR3 in DNA: TGTGCCAGCAGCCACCCCCCGCGGACAGGGGATAATTCACCCCTCCACTTT. It is translated as CASSHPPRTGDNSPLHF.

This clonotype was observed at least ten times. The CDR3 DNA reads TGCAGCGTTGAACACAGAGTGCATGAGCAGTTCTTC. As protein: CSVEHRVHEQFF. V usage is TRBV29-1 and J usage is TRBJ2-1; D gene unclear. Germline V gene data show CDR1 as SQVTM and CDR2 as ANQGSEA. This CDR3 is built from 12 residues. Trimming pared 2 bases from V and 8 bases from J, leaving 10 bases between.

There are many counts of this clonotype. The chain has TRBV28 and TRBJ1-5; D is uncertain. The germline V gene encodes CDR1 MDHEN and CDR2 SYDVKM. Between the trimmed V and J ends, which lost 3 bases and 3 bases, there was a span of 12 bases. The CDR3 totals 15 residues. CDR3 coding DNA: TGTGCCAGCAGTTTCGAATTTGAACACAATCAGCCCCAGCATTTT. Its translation is CASSFEFEHNQPQHF.

The rearrangement joins TRBV27 to TRBJ1-5, with a tentative D call TRBD1 (6 bases). The CDR3 is 15 residues long. The germline V gene encodes CDR1 MNHEY and CDR2 SMNVEV (reference sequence). Trimming pared 5 bases from V and 6 bases from J, leaving 17 bases between. The CDR3 here is CASSPDRILGQPQHF. The CDR3 nucleotides read TGTGCCAGCAGTCCCGACAGGATCCTAGGTCAGCCCCAGCATTTT.

Regarding this clonotype: One end of the junction fails to match germline, which may point to a read error. V is TRBV7-3 and J is TRBJ1-1; D uncertain. The CDR3 covers 13 residues. Germline CDR1 and CDR2: SGHTA and FQGTGA. The CDR3 is CASSLTLNTEAFF. The CDR3 region has the DNA TGTGCCAGCAGCCTAACACTGAACACTGAAGCTTTCTTT.

At least ten counts were recorded for this clonotype. This CDR3 reads CASRPRQGAGQPQHF. The CDR3 bases are TGTGCCAGTAGACCACGGCAGGGGGCAGGTCAGCCCCAGCATTTT. V and J are TRBV19 and TRBJ1-5, with TRBD1 matching 8 bases. The CDR3 extends over 15 amino acids. The germline CDR1 and CDR2 sequences are LNHDA and SQIVND (reference sequence). J gave up 6 bases and V 6 bases, and 10 bases lay outside the gene matches.

This clonotype was detected many times. The gene calls are TRBV6-5 and TRBJ2-7, with 8 bases fitting TRBD1. Germline trimming cut 2 bases from V and 4 bases from J; bases unmatched to any gene: 4. The CDR3 extends over 14 amino acids. Germline CDR1 is MNHEY and CDR2 is SVGAGI. The CDR3 nucleotides are TGTGCCAGCAGTTACGGCAGGGACAGGTACGAGCAGTACTTC. Translation gives CASSYGRDRYEQYF.

This clonotype was counted many times. This sequence joins TRBV20-1 and TRBJ2-2; 7 bases fit TRBD1. Germline CDR1 and CDR2: DFQATT and SNEGSKA (reference sequence). V dropped 6 bases and J dropped 5; count of bases not matched to a gene: 3. The CDR3 has 12 residues. The CDR3 reads CSAPTGTGELFF. CDR3 coding DNA: TGCAGTGCCCCGACAGGGACCGGGGAGCTGTTTTTT.

The chain is built from TRBV6-1 and TRBJ2-1; D is uncertain. Germline V lookup: CDR1 MNHNS, CDR2 SASEGT. The CDR3 consists of 14 residues. Trimming removed 1 base from V and 0 bases from J, with 4 bases in between. The chain's CDR3 is CASSEDSSYNEQFF. The CDR3 bases are TGTGCCAGCAGTGAAGACTCCTCCTACAATGAGCAGTTCTTC.

Sample share makes this clonotype medium-sized. J is TRBJ2-6 and V is TRBV7-3; D is uncertain. The CDR3 is 15 amino acids. CDR1 and CDR2 (germline): SGHTA, FQGTGA. Trimming removed 6 bases at V and 2 bases at J, with 11 bases between. CDR3 protein: CASSYDDPGANVLTF. CDR3 nucleotides: TGTGCCAGCAGTTATGACGACCCTGGGGCCAACGTCCTGACTTTC.

The gene calls are TRBV12-3 or TRBV12-4 and TRBJ2-3, with D unclear. This CDR3 is 14 amino acids long. The V end lost 7 bases, the J end lost 1 base, and 12 bases lay between the germline ends. The CDR3 sequence: CASTPDLGTDTQYF. DNA for the CDR3: TGTGCCAGCACCCCTGATCTAGGCACAGATACGCAGTATTTT.

This clonotype was seen ten or more times. The J gene is TRBJ2-7, the V gene TRBV5-1; TRBD1 matches at 7 bases. The CDR3 is 15 residues long. CDR1 SGHRS and CDR2 YFSETQ come from the germline V gene. V was clipped by 4 bases and J by 5 bases; unmatched bases: 12. CDR3 amino acids: CASSSVMAGGHEQYF. In DNA form, the CDR3 reads TGCGCCAGCAGCAGTGTCATGGCAGGGGGTCACGAGCAGTACTTC.

This clonotype was counted ten times or more. This sequence joins TRBV6-5 and TRBJ2-3; 10 bases match TRBD2. The ends lost 7 bases at V and 2 bases at J; junction bases unmatched: 6. Germline V gene sequence: CDR1 MNHEY, CDR2 SVGAGI. This CDR3 spans 15 amino acids. The chain's CDR3 is CASTRLAGFTDTQYF. CDR3 DNA sequence: TGTGCCAGCACTCGACTAGCGGGCTTCACAGATACGCAGTATTTT.

In DNA, the CDR3 is TGTGCCAGCAGAATATCCGGGACAGAATACAATGAGCAGTTCTTC. Encoded protein: CASRISGTEYNEQFF. The gene calls are TRBV6-6 and TRBJ2-1; 7 nucleotides line up with TRBD1. With 6 bases clipped from V and 4 bases from J, the junction kept 9 bases outside the gene matches. Germline V lookup: CDR1 MNHNY, CDR2 SVGAGI (reference sequence). The CDR3 is 15 residues long.

By sample share, this clonotype is medium-sized. V is TRBV7-6 and J is TRBJ2-2, with 8 bases lining up with TRBD1. This CDR3 spans 12 amino acids. Germline-derived CDR1 and CDR2 are SGHVS and FNYEAQ. The ends lost 8 bases at V and 4 bases at J; junction bases unmatched: 0. This chain's CDR3 is CASGQGTGELFF. The CDR3 nucleotides are TGTGCCAGCGGACAGGGCACCGGGGAGCTGTTTTTT.

For this clonotype: Possible read error: a much larger clone is one base away. V and J are TRBV7-9 and TRBJ2-7; 7 nucleotides line up with TRBD2. Germline loops: CDR1 SEHNR, CDR2 FQNEAQ (reference sequence). The CDR3 covers 14 residues. As DNA, the CDR3 is TGTGCCAGCAGCTTATCGACTAGCTCCTACGGGCAGTACTTC. It codes for CASSLSTSSYGQYF.

The chain has TRBV19 and TRBJ1-1; D is ambiguous. V was cut by 7 bases and J by 5 bases, with 26 bases left in between. This CDR3 comprises 17 residues. Looked up from germline, CDR1 is LNHDA and CDR2 is SQIVND (reference sequence). CDR3 region: CASNPSVGILVGTEAFF. Here the CDR3 DNA reads TGTGCCAGTAACCCGTCTGTAGGGATTCTCGTGGGGACTGAAGCTTTCTTT.

By sample fraction, this clonotype is medium-sized. The rearrangement joins TRBV3-1 to TRBJ2-5; D gene ambiguous. Germline CDR1 LGHDT, CDR2 YNNKEL (reference sequence). The CDR3 spans 16 residues. The V end lost 2 bases, the J end lost 5 bases, and 18 bases lay between the germline ends. The CDR3 region has the DNA TGTGCCAGCAGCCAACCCGGACGTCTCCCAACGGAGACCCAGTACTTC. This sequence encodes CASSQPGRLPTETQYF.

By frequency in the sample, this clonotype is medium-sized. The rearrangement links TRBV20-1 to TRBJ2-1; TRBD1 or TRBD2 may be the D gene (5 bases each). Trimming cost V 5 bases and J 6 bases, with 14 bases left between them. The CDR3 contains 13 residues. Looked up from germline, CDR1 is DFQATT and CDR2 is SNEGSKA (reference sequence). The CDR3 loop is CSAPGPSFNEQFF. CDR3 nucleotide sequence: TGCAGTGCTCCGGGACCCTCGTTCAATGAGCAGTTCTTC.

This clonotype was counted a few times. The chain joins TRBV7-2 to TRBJ1-4; tentative D call: TRBD1 (5 bases). Trimming pared 4 bases from V and 3 bases from J, leaving 18 bases between. This CDR3 has 17 residues. Looked up from germline, CDR1 is SGHTA and CDR2 is FQGNSA. The CDR3 here is CASSSGRGVTANEKLFF. The DNA of the CDR3 is TGTGCCAGCAGCTCCGGGAGGGGCGTCACAGCTAATGAAAAACTGTTTTTT.

This chain links TRBV2 with TRBJ2-3, with D hard to call. This CDR3 spans 14 amino acids. V lost 8 bases, J lost 3 bases, and 15 bases lay in between. Germline CDR1 reads SNHLY; CDR2 reads FYNNEI. The CDR3 protein is CASEWSAVTDTQYF. CDR3 bases: TGTGCCAGCGAGTGGTCTGCAGTAACAGATACGCAGTATTTT.

This clonotype appeared many times. The V call is TRBV3-1, the J call TRBJ2-1; D is perhaps TRBD2 (5 bases). The CDR3 contains 14 residues. Trimming cost V 0 bases and J 7 bases, with 10 bases left between them. Germline assignment: CDR1 LGHDT and CDR2 YNNKEL (reference sequence). CDR3 amino acids: CASSQEVRVNEQFF. The CDR3 DNA reads TGTGCCAGCAGCCAAGAGGTGAGGGTTAATGAGCAGTTCTTC.

This clonotype is labeled as medium-sized. Its ends do not fully match the called genes, so a read error is possible. The chain couples TRBV29-1 to TRBJ2-5, with 8 bases identical to TRBD2. There are 13 residues in the CDR3. Germline assignment: CDR1 SQVTM and CDR2 ANQGSEA. The DNA for the CDR3 is TGCAGCGTACTTAGCGGGGACCAGGAGACCCAGTACTTC. It specifies CSVLSGDQETQYF.

This clonotype has ten or more counts. The V call is TRBV28, the J call TRBJ1-1; D is ambiguous. Germline assignment: CDR1 MDHEN and CDR2 SYDVKM. The CDR3 spans 15 residues. The V and J ends lost 5 bases and 0 bases respectively, with 13 bases between them. CDR3 DNA: TGTGCCAGCAGTCCACCCGGTTTCTTGAACACTGAAGCTTTCTTT. Its translation: CASSPPGFLNTEAFF. The complete variable domain, with remaining parts taken from reference TRBV28 and TRBJ1-1, reads DVKVTQSSRYLVKRTGEKVFLECVQDMDHENMFWYRQDPGLGLRLIYFSYDVKMKEKGDIPEGYSVSREKKERFSLILESASTNQTSMYLCASSPPGFLNTEAFFGQGTRLTVV.

This clonotype counts as medium-sized. V usage is TRBV20-1 and J usage is TRBJ2-1; D is ambiguous. CDR3 size: 10 residues. The germline V gene has CDR1 DFQATT and CDR2 SNEGSKA (reference sequence). V was shortened by 4 bases and J by 5 bases, with 3 bases between the two germline ends. CDR3 amino acids: CSAIDNEQFF. The DNA for the CDR3 is TGCAGTGCTATCGACAATGAGCAGTTCTTC.

This clonotype is deemed medium-sized (0.01 to 0.1%). The genes are TRBV25-1 and TRBJ2-1; 8 bases are shared with TRBD1. The CDR3 totals 15 residues. CDR1 MGHDK and CDR2 SYGVNS come from the germline V gene. The trim removed 4 bases at V and 9 bases at J, leaving 11 bases unmatched. The CDR3 region is CASSGLDREGSEQFF. CDR3 in DNA: TGTGCCAGCAGTGGGTTGGACAGGGAAGGTAGTGAGCAGTTCTTC.